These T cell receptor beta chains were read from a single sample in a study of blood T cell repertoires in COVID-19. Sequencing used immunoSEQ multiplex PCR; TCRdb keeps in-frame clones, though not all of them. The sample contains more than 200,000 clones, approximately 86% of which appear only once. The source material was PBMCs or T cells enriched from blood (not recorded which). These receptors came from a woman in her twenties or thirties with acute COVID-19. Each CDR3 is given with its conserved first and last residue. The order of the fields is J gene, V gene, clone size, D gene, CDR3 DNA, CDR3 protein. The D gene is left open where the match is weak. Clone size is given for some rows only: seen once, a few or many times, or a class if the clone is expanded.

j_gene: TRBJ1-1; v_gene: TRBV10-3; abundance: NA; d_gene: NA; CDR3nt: TGTGCCATCAGTGAGTCAGCGGCGGGATACACTGAAGCTTTCTTT; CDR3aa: CAISESAAGYTEAFF
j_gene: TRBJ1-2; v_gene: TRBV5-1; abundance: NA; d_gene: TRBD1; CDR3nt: TGCGCCAGCAGCCCCGGACAGGGGGGCGGCTACACCTTC; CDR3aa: CASSPGQGGGYTF
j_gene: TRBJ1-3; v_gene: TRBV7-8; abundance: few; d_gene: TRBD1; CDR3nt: TGTGCCAGCAGCAGGCAGACAGGGCTCAACACCATATATTTT; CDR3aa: CASSRQTGLNTIYF
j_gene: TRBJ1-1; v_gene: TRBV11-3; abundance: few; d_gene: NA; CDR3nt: TGTGCCAGCAGCTCCCGGAGGGCTGAAGCTTTCTTT; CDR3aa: CASSSRRAEAFF
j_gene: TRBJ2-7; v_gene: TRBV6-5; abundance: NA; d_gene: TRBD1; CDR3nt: TGTGCCAGCATTCCGGGACAGAGGAATAAGGGCGAGCAGTACTTC; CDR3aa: CASIPGQRNKGEQYF
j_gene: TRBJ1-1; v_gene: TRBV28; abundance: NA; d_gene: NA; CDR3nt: TGTGCCAGCAGTTTTTCCAGGGCGAGTTACACTGAAGCTTTCTTT; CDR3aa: CASSFSRASYTEAFF
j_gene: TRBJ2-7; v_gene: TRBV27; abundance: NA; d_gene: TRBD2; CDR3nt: TGTGCCAGCAGACCACTAGCGGCGAACTCCTACGAGCAGTACTTC; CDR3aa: CASRPLAANSYEQYF
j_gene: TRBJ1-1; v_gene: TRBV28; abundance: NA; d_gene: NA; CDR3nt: TGTGCCAGCAGTCGGGGTTTCGTGAACACTGAAGCTTTCTTT; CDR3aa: CASSRGFVNTEAFF
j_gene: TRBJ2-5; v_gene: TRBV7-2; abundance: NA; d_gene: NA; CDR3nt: TGTGCCAGCAGCTTAGGGCCCCCACAGATGTACCAAGAGACCCAGTACTTC; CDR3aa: CASSLGPPQMYQETQYF
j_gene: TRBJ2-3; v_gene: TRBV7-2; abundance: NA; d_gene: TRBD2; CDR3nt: TGTGCCAGCAGCTCTCGGGGGACTAGGGCTTTTGATACGCAGTATTTT; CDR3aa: CASSSRGTRAFDTQYF
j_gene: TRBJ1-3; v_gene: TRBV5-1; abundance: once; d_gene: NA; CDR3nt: TGCGCCAGCAGCGTGGCTCCTGGAAACACCATATATTTT; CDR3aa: CASSVAPGNTIYF
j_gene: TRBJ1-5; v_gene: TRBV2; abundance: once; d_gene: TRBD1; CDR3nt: TGTGCCAGCAGAGGACAGGGCTATCAGCCCCAGCATTTT; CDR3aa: CASRGQGYQPQHF
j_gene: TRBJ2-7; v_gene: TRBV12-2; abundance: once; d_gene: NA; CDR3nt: TGTGCAAGTCGCTTCCCAGCGGGGATCCGCGAGCAGTACTTC; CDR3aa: CASRFPAGIREQYF
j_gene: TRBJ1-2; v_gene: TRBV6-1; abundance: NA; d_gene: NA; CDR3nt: TGTGCCAGCAGTGCATGGGGCCGTGACATCAACTATGGCTACACCTTC; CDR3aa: CASSAWGRDINYGYTF
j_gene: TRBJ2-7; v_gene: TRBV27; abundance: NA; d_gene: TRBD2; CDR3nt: TGTGCCAGCAGCGCTACTAGCGGAGTCTCCTACGAGCAGTACTTC; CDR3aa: CASSATSGVSYEQYF
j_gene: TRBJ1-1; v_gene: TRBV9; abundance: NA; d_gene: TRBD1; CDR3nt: TGTGCCAGCAGCGTATCAGGGGGCACTGAAGCTTTCTTT; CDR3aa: CASSVSGGTEAFF
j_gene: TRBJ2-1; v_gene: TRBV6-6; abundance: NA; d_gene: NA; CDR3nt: TGTGCCAGCAGTCGCGACCCGGTGCTCGGGCCAACGGAGGGCAATGAGCAGTTCTTC; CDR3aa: CASSRDPVLGPTEGNEQFF
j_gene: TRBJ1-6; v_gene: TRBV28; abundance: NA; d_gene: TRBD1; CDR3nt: TGTGCCAGCAGTCTCAACAGGGGTATGAATTCACCCCTCCACTTT; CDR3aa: CASSLNRGMNSPLHF
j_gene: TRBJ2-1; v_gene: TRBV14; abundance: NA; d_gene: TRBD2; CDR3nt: TGTGCCAGCAGCTCGCAACTCCCTAGCGGGAGATTCTCCTACAATGAGCAGTTCTTC; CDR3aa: CASSSQLPSGRFSYNEQFF
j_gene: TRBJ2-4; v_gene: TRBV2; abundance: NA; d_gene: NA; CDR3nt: TGTGCCAGCAGTGAGGGGCCCCGCTGGGGCTCCAAAAACATTCAGTACTTC; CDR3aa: CASSEGPRWGSKNIQYF
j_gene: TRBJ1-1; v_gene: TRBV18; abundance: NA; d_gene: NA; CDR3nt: TGTGCCAGCTCACCGCTCCCGGTCCGAACCGCTGAAGCTTTCTTT; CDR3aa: CASSPLPVRTAEAFF
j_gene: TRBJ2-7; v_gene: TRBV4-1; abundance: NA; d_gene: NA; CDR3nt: TGCGCCAGCAGCCAAGTTCCGAGCCAGGGTCTCTACGAGCAGTACTTC; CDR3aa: CASSQVPSQGLYEQYF
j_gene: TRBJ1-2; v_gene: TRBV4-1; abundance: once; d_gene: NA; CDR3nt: TGCGCCAGCAGCCAGGACAGTTCTAACTATGGCTACACCTTC; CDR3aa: CASSQDSSNYGYTF
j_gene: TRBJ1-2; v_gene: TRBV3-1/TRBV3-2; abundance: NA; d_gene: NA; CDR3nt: TGTGCCAGCAGCCATCAACGTCAGGGTGCTGGCTACACCTTC; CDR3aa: CASSHQRQGAGYTF
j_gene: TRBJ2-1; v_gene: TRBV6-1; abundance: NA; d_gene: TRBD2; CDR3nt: TGTGCCAGCAGTGGACTAGCGGGAGGGCTGGGCACCTACAATGAGCAGTTCTTC; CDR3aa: CASSGLAGGLGTYNEQFF
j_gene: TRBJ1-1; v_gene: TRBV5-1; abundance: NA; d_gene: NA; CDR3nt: TGCGCCAGCAGCTTGGCAGGGCCCACTGAAGCTTTCTTT; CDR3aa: CASSLAGPTEAFF
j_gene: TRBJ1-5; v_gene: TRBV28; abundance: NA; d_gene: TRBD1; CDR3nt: TGTGCCAGCAGCCCCGAGACAGGGCCTAGCAATCAGCCCCAGCATTTT; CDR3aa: CASSPETGPSNQPQHF
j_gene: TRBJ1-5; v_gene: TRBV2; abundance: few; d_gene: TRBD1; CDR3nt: TGTGCCAGCAGGGATACAGGGGAGACTCAGCCCCAGCATTTT; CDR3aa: CASRDTGETQPQHF
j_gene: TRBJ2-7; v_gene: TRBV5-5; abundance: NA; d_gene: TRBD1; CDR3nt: TGTGCCAGCAGCTTGGTGGGGACAGCGGACCAACTGGGGGTGGTCGAGCAGTACTTC; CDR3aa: CASSLVGTADQLGVVEQYF
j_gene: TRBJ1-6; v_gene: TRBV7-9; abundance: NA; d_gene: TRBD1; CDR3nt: TGTGCCAGCAGCTTGTCCGGGACAGGGGATTCACCCCTCCACTTT; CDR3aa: CASSLSGTGDSPLHF
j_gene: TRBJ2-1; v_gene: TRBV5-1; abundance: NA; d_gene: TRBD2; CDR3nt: TGCGCCAGCAGCTTGGGAACTAGCGGGGGGACTTACAATGAGCAGTTCTTC; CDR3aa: CASSLGTSGGTYNEQFF
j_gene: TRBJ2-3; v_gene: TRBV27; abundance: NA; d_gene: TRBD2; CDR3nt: TGTGCCAGCAGTTCCAGTGGGGGACTAGCGTCAGATACGCAGTATTTT; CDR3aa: CASSSSGGLASDTQYF
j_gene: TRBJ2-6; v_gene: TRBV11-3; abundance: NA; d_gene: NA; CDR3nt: TGTGCCAGCAGCTTAGCGGGTTCTGGGGCCAACGTCCTGACTTTC; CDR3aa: CASSLAGSGANVLTF
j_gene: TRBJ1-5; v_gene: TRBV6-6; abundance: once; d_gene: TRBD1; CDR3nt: TGTGCCAGCAGTTACGGGGGACAGCATAGCAATCAGCCCCAGCATTTT; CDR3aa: CASSYGGQHSNQPQHF
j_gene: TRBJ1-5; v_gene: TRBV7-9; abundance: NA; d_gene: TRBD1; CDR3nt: TGTGCCAGCAGCTCTAGCCCCGACAGGGGTTCTTATCAGCCCCAGCATTTT; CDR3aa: CASSSSPDRGSYQPQHF
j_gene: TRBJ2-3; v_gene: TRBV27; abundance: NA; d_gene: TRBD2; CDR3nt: TGTGCCAGCAGTTTAGGGGGGGGACTAGCTGTTCCAGATACGCAGTATTTT; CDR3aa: CASSLGGGLAVPDTQYF
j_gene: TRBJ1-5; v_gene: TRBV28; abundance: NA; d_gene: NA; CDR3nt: TGTGCCAGCAGTTCTTCAGGTTTAGGCCAGCCCCAGCATTTT; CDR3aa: CASSSSGLGQPQHF
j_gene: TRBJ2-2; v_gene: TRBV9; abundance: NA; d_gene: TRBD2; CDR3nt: TGTGCCAGCAGCCCCCTTGGGGGGGCGGGGGGGCTGTTTTTT; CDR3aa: CASSPLGGAGGLFF
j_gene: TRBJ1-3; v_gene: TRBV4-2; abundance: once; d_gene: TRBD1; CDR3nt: TGTGCCAGCAGCCAAGTAGGTGGGACAGGGTCTGGAAACACCATATATTTT; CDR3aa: CASSQVGGTGSGNTIYF
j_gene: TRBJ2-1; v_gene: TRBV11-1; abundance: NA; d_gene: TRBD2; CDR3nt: TGTGCCAGCAGCGTAGGACTAGCGGGGGTCTACAATGAGCAGTTCTTC; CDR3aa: CASSVGLAGVYNEQFF
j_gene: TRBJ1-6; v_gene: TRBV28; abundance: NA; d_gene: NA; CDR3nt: TGTGCCAGCAGGCGACTTAATTCACCCCTCCACTTT; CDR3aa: CASRRLNSPLHF
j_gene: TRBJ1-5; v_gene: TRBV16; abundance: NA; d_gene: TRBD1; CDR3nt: TGTGCCAGCAGCCGAAAACTAACAGGGGTGGGCAATCAGCCCCAGCATTTT; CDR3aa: CASSRKLTGVGNQPQHF
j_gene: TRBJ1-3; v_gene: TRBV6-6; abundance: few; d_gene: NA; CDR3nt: TGTGCCAGCAGTTACTCGAAGGGGTTTTCTGGAAACACCATATATTTT; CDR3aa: CASSYSKGFSGNTIYF
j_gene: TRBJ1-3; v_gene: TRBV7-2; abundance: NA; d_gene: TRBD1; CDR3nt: TGTGCCAGCAGCTTGGCAGGGGGAAATAAAATGCACACCATATATTTT; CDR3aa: CASSLAGGNKMHTIYF
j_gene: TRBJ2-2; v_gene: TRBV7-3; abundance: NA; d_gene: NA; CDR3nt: TGTGCCAGCAGCCCGGACAAAGGGGAGCTGTTTTTT; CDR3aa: CASSPDKGELFF
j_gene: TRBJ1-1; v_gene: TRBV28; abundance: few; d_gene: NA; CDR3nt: TGTGCCAGCAGCCCAACCGGGAGTACAGGAAACACTGAAGCTTTCTTT; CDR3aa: CASSPTGSTGNTEAFF
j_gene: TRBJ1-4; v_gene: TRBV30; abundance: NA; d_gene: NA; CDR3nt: TGTGCCTGGAGTGCCCGCAGTGGTGAAAAACTGTTTTTT; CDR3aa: CAWSARSGEKLFF
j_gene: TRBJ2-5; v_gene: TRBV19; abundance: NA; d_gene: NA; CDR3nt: TGTGCCAGTAGTATTGGGCAGGGGGGCGAGACCCAGTACTTC; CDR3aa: CASSIGQGGETQYF
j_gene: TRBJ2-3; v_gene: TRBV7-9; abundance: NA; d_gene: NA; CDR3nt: TGTGCCAGCAGCTTACCGGCAGGGGGCACAGATACGCAGTATTTT; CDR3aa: CASSLPAGGTDTQYF
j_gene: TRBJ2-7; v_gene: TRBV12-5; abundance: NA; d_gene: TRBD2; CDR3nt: TGTGCTAGTGGCACGACTAGCGGGATGAACGAGCAGTACTTC; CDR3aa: CASGTTSGMNEQYF
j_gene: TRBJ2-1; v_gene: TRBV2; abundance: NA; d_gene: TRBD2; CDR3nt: TGTGCCAGCAGTGAGCAGTCTAGCGGGGGGTACAATGAGCAGTTCTTC; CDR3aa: CASSEQSSGGYNEQFF
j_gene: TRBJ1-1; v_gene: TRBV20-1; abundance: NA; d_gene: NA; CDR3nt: TGCAGTGCTAGCCCGTTGGAGGTAGCTTTCTTT; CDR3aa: CSASPLEVAFF
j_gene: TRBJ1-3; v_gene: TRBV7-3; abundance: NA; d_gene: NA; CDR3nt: TGTGCCAGCAGCCCTAATGGACAGATCTCTGGAAACACCATATATTTT; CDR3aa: CASSPNGQISGNTIYF
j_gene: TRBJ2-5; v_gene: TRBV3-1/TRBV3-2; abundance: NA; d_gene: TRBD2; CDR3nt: TGTGCCAGCAGCCAGCGGGGGGGAGTGACCCAAGAGACCCAGTACTTC; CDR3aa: CASSQRGGVTQETQYF
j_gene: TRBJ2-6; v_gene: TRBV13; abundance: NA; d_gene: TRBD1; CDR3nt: TGTGCCAGCAGTCCCGGGACAGGCGTCTCTGGGGCCAACGTCCTGACTTTC; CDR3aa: CASSPGTGVSGANVLTF